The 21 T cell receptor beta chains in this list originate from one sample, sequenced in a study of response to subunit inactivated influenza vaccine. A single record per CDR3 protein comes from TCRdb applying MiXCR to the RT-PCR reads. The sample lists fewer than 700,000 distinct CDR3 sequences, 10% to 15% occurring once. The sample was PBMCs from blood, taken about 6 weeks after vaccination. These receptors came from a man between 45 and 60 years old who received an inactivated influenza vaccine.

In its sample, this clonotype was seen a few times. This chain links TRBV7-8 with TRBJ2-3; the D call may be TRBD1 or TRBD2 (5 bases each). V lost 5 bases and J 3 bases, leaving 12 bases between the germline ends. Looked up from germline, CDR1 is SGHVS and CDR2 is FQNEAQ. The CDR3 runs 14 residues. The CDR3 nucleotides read TGTGCCAGCAGCGCCCCGGGACGGACAGATACGCAGTATTTT. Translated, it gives CASSAPGRTDTQYF.

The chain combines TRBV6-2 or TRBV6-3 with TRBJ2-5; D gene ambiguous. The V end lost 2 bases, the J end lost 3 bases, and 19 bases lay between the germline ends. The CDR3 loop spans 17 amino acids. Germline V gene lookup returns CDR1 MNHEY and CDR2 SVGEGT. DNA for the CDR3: TGTGCCAGCAGTTACCCCACAGTTGGAACAGCCAAAGAGACCCAGTACTTC. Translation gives CASSYPTVGTAKETQYF.

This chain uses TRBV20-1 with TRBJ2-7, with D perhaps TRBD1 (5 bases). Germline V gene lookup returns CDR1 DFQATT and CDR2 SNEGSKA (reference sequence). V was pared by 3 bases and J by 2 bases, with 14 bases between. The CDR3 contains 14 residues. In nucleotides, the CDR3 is TGCAGTGCTAGGCCTAGACAGTATCCCTACGAGCAGTACTTC. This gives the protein CSARPRQYPYEQYF.

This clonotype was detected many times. The CDR3 sequence: CASSLLGQGAAYEQYF. CDR3 DNA: TGCGCCAGCAGCTTGCTTGGACAGGGGGCGGCCTACGAGCAGTACTTC. The genes are TRBV5-1 and TRBJ2-7, with 11 bases lining up with TRBD1. Germline CDR1 and CDR2: SGHRS and YFSETQ. CDR3 length: 16 residues. After removal of 1 base from V and 2 bases from J, the junction contained 5 bases not matched to a gene.

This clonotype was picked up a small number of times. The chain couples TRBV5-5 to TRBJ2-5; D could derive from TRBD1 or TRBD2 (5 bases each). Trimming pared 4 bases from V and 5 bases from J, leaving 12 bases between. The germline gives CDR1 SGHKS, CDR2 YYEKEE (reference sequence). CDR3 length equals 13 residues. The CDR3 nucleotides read TGTGCCAGCAGCCCGTCGGGGCTTGAGACCCAGTACTTC. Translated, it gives CASSPSGLETQYF.

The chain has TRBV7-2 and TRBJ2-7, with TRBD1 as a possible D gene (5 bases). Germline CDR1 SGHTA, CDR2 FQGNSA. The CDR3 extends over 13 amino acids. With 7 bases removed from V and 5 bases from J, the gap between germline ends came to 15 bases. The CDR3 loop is CASNLQVFDEQYF. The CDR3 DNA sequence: TGTGCCAGCAACCTACAGGTTTTCGACGAGCAGTACTTC. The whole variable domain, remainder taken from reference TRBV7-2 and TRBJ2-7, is GAGVSQSPSNKVTEKGKDVELRCDPISGHTALYWYRQSLGQGLEFLIYFQGNSAPDKSGLPSDRFSAERTGGSVSTLTIQRTQQEDSAVYLCASNLQVFDEQYFGPGTRLTVT.

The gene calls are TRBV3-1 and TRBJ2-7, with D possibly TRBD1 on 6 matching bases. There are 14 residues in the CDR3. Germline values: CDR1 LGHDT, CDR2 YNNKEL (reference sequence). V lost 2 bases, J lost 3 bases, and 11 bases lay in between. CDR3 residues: CASSQYPGVYEQYF. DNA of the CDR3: TGTGCCAGCAGCCAATATCCAGGGGTCTACGAGCAGTACTTC.

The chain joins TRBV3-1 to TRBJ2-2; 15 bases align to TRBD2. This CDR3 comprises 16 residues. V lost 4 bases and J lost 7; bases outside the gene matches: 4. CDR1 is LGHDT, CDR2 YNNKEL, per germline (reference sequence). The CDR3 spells CASSLGTSGRIGELFF. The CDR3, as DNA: TGTGCCAGCAGCCTTGGGACTAGCGGGAGGATCGGGGAGCTGTTTTTT.

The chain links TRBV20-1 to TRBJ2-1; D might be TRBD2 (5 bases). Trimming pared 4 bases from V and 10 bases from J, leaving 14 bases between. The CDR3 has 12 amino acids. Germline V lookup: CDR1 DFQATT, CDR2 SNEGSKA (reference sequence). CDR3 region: CSANLVTGEQFF. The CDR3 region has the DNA TGCAGTGCTAACCTAGTTACGGGAGAGCAGTTCTTC.

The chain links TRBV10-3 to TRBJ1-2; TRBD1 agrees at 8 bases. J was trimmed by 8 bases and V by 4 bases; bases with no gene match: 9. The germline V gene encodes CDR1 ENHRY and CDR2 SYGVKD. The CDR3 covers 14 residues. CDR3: CAISVDRGLDGYTF. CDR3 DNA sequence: TGTGCCATCAGTGTTGACAGGGGTTTGGACGGCTACACCTTC.

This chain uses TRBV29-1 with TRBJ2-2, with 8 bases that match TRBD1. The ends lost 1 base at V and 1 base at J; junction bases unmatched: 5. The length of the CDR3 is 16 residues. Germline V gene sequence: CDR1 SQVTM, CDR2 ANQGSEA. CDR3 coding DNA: TGCAGCGTTGAAGGGAGGGGGACAGGGAACACCGGGGAGCTGTTTTTT. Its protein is CSVEGRGTGNTGELFF.

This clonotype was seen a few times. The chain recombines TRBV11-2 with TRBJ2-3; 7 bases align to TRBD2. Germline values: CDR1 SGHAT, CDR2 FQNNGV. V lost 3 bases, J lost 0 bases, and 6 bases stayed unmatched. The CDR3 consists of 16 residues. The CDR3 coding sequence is TGTGCCAGCAGCTTCGGACTAGTCATTAGCACAGATACGCAGTATTTT. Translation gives CASSFGLVISTDTQYF.

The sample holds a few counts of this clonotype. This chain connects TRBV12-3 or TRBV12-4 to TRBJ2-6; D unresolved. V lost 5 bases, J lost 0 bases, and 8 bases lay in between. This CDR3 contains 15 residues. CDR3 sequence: CASSGPSSGANVLTF. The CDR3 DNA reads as TGTGCCAGCAGTGGGCCTTCCTCTGGGGCCAACGTCCTGACTTTC.

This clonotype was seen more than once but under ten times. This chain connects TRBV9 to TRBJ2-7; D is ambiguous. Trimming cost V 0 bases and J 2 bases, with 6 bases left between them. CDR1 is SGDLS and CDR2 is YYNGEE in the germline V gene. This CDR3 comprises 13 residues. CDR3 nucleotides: TGTGCCAGCAGCGTAGGGCATACCTACGAGCAGTACTTC. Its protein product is CASSVGHTYEQYF.

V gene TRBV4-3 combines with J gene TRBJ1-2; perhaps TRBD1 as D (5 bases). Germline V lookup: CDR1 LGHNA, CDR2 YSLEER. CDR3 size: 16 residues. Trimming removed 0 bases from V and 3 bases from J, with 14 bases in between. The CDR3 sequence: CASSQDQGRGDYGYTF. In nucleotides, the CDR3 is TGCGCCAGCAGCCAAGATCAGGGTAGGGGAGACTATGGCTACACCTTC.

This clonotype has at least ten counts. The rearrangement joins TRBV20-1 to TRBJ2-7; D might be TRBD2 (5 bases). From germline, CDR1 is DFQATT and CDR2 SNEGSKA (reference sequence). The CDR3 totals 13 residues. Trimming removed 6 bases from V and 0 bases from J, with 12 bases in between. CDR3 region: CSAIAFSSYEQYF. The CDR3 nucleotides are TGCAGTGCCATAGCGTTCAGCTCCTACGAGCAGTACTTC.

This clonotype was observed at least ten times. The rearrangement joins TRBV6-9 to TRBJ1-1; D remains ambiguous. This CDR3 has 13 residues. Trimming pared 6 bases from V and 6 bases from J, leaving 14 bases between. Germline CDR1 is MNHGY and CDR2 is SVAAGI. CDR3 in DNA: TGTGCCAGCAGAGATGATGTGTCGGCTGAAGCTTTCTTT. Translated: CASRDDVSAEAFF.

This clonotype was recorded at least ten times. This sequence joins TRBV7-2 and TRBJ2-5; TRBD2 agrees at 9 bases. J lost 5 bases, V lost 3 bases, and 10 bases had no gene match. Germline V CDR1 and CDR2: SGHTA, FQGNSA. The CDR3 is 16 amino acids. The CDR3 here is CASSLTSGSIWETQYF. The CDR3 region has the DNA TGTGCCAGCAGCTTGACTAGCGGCTCAATCTGGGAGACCCAGTACTTC.

As DNA, the CDR3 is TGCGCCAGCAGAAAAACCCTCCACTTT. This codes for CASRKTLHF. V usage is TRBV5-1 and J usage is TRBJ1-6; D uncertain. This CDR3 region has 9 residues. Trimming shortened V by 5 bases and J by 14 bases, and 5 bases separated the two germline ends. CDR1 SGHRS and CDR2 YFSETQ come from the germline V gene.

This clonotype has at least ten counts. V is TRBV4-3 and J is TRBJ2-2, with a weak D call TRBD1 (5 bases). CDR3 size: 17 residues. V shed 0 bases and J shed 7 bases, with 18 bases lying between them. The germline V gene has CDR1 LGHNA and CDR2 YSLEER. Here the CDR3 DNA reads TGCGCCAGCAGCCAAGATCCACTGTCAGGGATCGGCGGGGAGCTGTTTTTT. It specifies CASSQDPLSGIGGELFF.

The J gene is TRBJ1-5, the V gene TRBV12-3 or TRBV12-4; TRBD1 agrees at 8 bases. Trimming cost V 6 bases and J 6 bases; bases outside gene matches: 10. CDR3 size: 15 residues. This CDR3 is CASSPYRGLSQPQHF. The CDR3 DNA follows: TGTGCCAGCAGCCCCTACAGGGGGTTGAGTCAGCCCCAGCATTTT.